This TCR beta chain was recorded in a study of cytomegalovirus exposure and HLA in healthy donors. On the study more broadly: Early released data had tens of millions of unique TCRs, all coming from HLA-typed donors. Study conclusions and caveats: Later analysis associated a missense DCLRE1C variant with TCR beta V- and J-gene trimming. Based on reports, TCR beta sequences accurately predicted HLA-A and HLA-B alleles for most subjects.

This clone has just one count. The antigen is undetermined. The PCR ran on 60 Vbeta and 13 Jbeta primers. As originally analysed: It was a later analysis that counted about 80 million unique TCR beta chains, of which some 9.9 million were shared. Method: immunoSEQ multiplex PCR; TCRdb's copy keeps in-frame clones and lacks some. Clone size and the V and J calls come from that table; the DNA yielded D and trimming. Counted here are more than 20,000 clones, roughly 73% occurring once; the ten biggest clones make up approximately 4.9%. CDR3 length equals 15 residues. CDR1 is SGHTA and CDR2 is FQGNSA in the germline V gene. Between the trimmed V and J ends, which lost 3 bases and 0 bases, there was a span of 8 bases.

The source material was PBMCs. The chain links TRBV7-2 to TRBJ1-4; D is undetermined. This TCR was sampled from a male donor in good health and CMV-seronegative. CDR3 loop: CASSLRATTNEKLFF. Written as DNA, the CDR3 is TGTGCCAGCAGCTTGAGGGCTACAACTAATGAAAAACTGTTTTTT.